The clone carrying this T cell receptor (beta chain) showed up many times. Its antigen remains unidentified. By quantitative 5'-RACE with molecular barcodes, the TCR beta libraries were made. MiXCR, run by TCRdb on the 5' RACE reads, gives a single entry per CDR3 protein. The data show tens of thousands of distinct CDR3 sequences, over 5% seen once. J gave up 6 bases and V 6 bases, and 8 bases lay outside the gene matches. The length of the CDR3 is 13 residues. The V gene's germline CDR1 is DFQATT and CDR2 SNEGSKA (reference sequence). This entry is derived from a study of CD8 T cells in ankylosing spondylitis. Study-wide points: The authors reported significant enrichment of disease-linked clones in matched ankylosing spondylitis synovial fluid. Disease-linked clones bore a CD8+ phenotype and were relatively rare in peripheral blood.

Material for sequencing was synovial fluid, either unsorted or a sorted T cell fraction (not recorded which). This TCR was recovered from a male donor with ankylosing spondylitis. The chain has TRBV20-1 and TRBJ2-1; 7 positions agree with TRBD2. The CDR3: CSALQTSLNEQFF. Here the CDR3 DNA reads TGCAGTGCCTTACAGACTAGCCTCAATGAGCAGTTCTTC.